This T cell receptor beta chain was found in a study of cytomegalovirus exposure and HLA in healthy donors. The PCR contained 60 Vbeta and 13 Jbeta primers. Libraries were prepared by immunoSEQ multiplex PCR; TCRdb keeps only in-frame clonotypes and omits some of them. Here the sample spans around 100,000 clones, roughly three quarters being singletons. CDR3 length: 15 amino acids. Germline V gene sequence: CDR1 SGHAT, CDR2 FQNNGV. The V gene lost 4 bases and the J gene lost 6 bases, with 18 bases spanning the gap. Input material: PBMCs. This receptor was taken from a woman aged 18-29 years in good health and CMV-seropositive. This chain connects TRBV11-2 to TRBJ1-1; D not resolved. CDR3 in amino acids: CASSSLNRVGAEAFF. CDR3 DNA sequence: TGTGCCAGCAGCTCCCTTAATCGGGTTGGTGCTGAAGCTTTCTTT.